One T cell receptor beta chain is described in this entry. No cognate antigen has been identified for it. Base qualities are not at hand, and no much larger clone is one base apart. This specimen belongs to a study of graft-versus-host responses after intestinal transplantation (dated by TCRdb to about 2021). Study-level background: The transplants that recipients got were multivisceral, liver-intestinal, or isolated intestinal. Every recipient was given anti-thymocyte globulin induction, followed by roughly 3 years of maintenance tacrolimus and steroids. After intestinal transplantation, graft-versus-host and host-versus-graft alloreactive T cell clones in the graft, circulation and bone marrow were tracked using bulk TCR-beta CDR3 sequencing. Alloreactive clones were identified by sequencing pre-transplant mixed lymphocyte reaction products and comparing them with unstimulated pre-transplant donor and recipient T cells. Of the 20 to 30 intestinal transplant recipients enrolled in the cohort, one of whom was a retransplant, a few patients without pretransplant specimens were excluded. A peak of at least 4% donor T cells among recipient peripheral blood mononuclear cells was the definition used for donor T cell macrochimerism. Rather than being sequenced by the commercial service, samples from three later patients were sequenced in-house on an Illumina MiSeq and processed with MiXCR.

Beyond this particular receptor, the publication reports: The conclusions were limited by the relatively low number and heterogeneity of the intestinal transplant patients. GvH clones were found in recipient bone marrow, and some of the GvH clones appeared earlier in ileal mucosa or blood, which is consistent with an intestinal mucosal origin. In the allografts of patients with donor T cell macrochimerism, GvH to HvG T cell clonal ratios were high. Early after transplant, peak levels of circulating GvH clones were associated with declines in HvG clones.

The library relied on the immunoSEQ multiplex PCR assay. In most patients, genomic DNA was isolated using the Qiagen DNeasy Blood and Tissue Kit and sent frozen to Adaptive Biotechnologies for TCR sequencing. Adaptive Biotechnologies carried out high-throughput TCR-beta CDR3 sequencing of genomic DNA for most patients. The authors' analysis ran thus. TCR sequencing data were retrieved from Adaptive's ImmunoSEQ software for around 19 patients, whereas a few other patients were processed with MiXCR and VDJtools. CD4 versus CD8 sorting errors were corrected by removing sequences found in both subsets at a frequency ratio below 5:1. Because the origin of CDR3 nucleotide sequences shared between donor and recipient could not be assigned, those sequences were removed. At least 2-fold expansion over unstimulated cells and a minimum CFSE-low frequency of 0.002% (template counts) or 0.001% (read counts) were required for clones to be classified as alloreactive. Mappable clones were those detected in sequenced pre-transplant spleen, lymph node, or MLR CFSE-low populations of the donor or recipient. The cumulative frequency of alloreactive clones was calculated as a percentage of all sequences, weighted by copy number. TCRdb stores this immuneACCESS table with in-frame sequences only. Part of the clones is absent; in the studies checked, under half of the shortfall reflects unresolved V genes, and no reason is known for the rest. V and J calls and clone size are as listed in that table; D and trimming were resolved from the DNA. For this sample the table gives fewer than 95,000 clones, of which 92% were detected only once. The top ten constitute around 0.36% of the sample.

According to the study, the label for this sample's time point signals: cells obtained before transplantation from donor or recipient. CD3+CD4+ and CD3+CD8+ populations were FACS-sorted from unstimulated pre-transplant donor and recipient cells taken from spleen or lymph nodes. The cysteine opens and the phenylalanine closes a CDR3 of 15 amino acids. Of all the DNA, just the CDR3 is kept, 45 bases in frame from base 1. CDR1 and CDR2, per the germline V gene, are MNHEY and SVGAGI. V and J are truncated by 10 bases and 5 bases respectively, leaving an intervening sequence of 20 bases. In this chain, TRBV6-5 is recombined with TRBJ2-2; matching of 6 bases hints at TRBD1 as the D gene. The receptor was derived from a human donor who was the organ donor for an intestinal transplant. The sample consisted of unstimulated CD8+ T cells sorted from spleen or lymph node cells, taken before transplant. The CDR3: CAKQIQGRGTGELFF. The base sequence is TGTGCCAAGCAAATACAGGGAAGGGGGACCGGGGAGCTGTTTTTT.